The 13 T cell receptor beta chains below all came from one sample that was sequenced in a study of T cell responses to AZD1222 COVID-19 vaccine. The repertoire was sequenced with immunoSEQ multiplex PCR; TCRdb's copy has only in-frame clones and lacks some. Among about 140,000 clones listed, about 90% were seen once. Here the sequenced sample was peripheral blood, taken 28 days after the second dose of the MenACWY control vaccine. The source is an adult who received the MenACWY meningococcal vaccine as a control.

In this sample, this clone turned up a few times. This chain joins TRBV14 and TRBJ2-5; D is undetermined. V lost 1 base, J lost 5 bases, and 11 bases lay in between. The CDR3 length is 14 residues. Germline values: CDR1 SGHDN, CDR2 FVKESK. DNA of the CDR3: TGTGCCAGCAGCCAAGCTGGGGTGACGGAGACCCAGTACTTC. Translated, it gives CASSQAGVTETQYF.

The CDR3 region is CASTRAGGRDTQYF. Here the CDR3 DNA reads TGTGCCAGCACAAGAGCGGGGGGGCGAGATACGCAGTATTTT. This chain connects TRBV27 to TRBJ2-3; 10 positions agree with TRBD2. CDR3 length equals 14 residues. Germline V lookup: CDR1 MNHEY, CDR2 SMNVEV (reference sequence). V shed 7 bases, J shed 5 bases, and the junction held 6 bases outside the gene matches.

V gene TRBV10-3 combines with J gene TRBJ2-7; 8 bases fit TRBD1. CDR1 and CDR2 (germline): ENHRY, SYGVKD. V shed 10 bases, J shed 3 bases, and the junction held 8 bases outside the gene matches. This CDR3 has 13 amino acids. CDR3 coding DNA: TGTGCCAACGGACAGGGTAGCATCTACGAGCAGTACTTC. Protein: CANGQGSIYEQYF.

The chain links TRBV10-3 to TRBJ2-5, with D perhaps TRBD1 (5 bases). V lost 4 bases to trimming and J lost 3 bases, with 6 bases between them. CDR1 is ENHRY, CDR2 SYGVKD, per germline. The CDR3 extends over 12 amino acids. This chain's CDR3 is CAISAREETQYF. The CDR3 coding sequence is TGTGCCATCAGTGCCAGGGAAGAGACCCAGTACTTC.

The gene calls are TRBV10-3 and TRBJ2-2, with 9 bases fitting TRBD2. Germline V gene sequence: CDR1 ENHRY, CDR2 SYGVKD. The CDR3 extends over 14 amino acids. V dropped 6 bases and J dropped 3; count of bases not matched to a gene: 2. The CDR3 region has the DNA TGTGCCATCAGAGCGGGAGGTCACACCGGGGAGCTGTTTTTT. This sequence encodes CAIRAGGHTGELFF.

The genes are TRBV27 and TRBJ1-4; TRBD1 matches 8 bases. Unmatched junction bases numbered 4, after V lost 4 bases and J lost 6 bases. This CDR3 has 14 residues. Germline CDR1 and CDR2: MNHEY and SMNVEV (reference sequence). CDR3 nucleotide sequence: TGTGCCAGCAGTTCCACAGGGGGGTATGAAAAACTGTTTTTT. Protein: CASSSTGGYEKLFF.

The rearrangement uses TRBV6-5 and TRBJ1-5, with no clear D. Trimming pared 2 bases from V and 11 bases from J, leaving 13 bases between. Germline assignment: CDR1 MNHEY and CDR2 SVGAGI. The CDR3 loop spans 13 amino acids. CDR3 coding DNA: TGTGCCAGCAGTTACGGGCCGGGAGGGACCCAGCATTTT. Amino acid sequence: CASSYGPGGTQHF.

This CDR3 reads CASSADSSNQPQHF. CDR3 nucleotides: TGTGCCAGCAGCGCGGACAGTAGCAATCAGCCCCAGCATTTT. The chain links TRBV7-8 to TRBJ1-5, with a weak D call TRBD1 (6 bases). In germline, CDR1 is SGHVS, CDR2 FQNEAQ. The CDR3 sequence is 14 residues long. V gave up 5 bases and J gave up 0 bases, with 8 bases separating them.

This clone occurred a few times. The chain uses TRBV12-5 and TRBJ2-2; 9 positions match TRBD1. There are 17 residues in the CDR3. Germline-derived CDR1 and CDR2 are LGHNT and FRNRAP. Trimming cost V 0 bases and J 4 bases; bases outside gene matches: 6. Here the CDR3 DNA reads TGTGCTAGTGGTTTGGTACAGGGGGCGCAGGGCACCGGGGAGCTGTTTTTT. It specifies CASGLVQGAQGTGELFF.

The CDR3 spells CASSPILAGWTYEQYF. CDR3 sequence (DNA): TGTGCCAGCAGCCCGATATTAGCGGGGTGGACCTACGAGCAGTACTTC. The rearrangement uses TRBV13 and TRBJ2-7; 8 bases match TRBD2. The CDR3 consists of 16 residues. Germline loops: CDR1 PRHDT, CDR2 FYEKMQ (reference sequence). Germline trimming cut 5 bases from V and 2 bases from J; bases unmatched to any gene: 11. The variable domain in full, completed from reference TRBV13 and TRBJ2-7, reads AAGVIQSPRHLIKEKRETATLKCYPIPRHDTVYWYQQGPGQDPQFLISFYEKMQSDKGSIPDRFSAQQFSDYHSELNMSSLELGDSALYFCASSPILAGWTYEQYFGPGTRLTVT.

The chain recombines TRBV14 with TRBJ2-7; no definite D call. The germline V gene has CDR1 SGHDN and CDR2 FVKESK. Trimming stripped 3 bases from V and 4 bases from J, with 16 bases between. This CDR3 region has 15 residues. CDR3 protein: CASSQTGFSLYEQYF. DNA of the CDR3: TGTGCCAGCAGCCAGACCGGATTTTCCCTATACGAGCAGTACTTC.

The J gene is TRBJ2-1, the V gene TRBV7-9, with D maybe TRBD2 (5 bases). V lost 5 bases, J lost 7 bases, and 12 bases lay in between. Germline loops: CDR1 SEHNR, CDR2 FQNEAQ (reference sequence). The CDR3 length is 13 residues. DNA of the CDR3: TGTGCCAGCAGCCCCGGGGTAGCGAATGAGCAGTTCTTC. It encodes CASSPGVANEQFF.

The V call is TRBV2, the J call TRBJ1-2; 7 nucleotides line up with TRBD1. The J segment lost 0 bases and the V segment lost 9 bases, leaving 7 bases of the junction unmatched. From germline, CDR1 is SNHLY and CDR2 FYNNEI. This CDR3 is built from 14 residues. CDR3 in amino acids: CARTTGPANYGYTF. As DNA, the CDR3 is TGTGCCAGGACGACAGGGCCCGCTAACTATGGCTACACCTTC.